Below, one TCR beta chain is given with its context. Antigen specificity is unknown. Other DNA sequences in the same sample also yield this CDR3. This sample is drawn from a study of shared clonotypes between healthy human individuals. Study-wide findings and caveats: Naive subsets usually exceeded memory subsets in estimated richness.

Clones were read by immunoSEQ multiplex PCR, and TCRdb kept only the in-frame ones, dropping some. This sample has around 1 million clones; 60% to 85% occur once, and the top ten carry 1.5%. Germline values: CDR1 SGHRS, CDR2 YFSETQ. The CDR3 has 12 amino acids. The V and J ends lost 8 bases and 3 bases, in that order; junction bases with no gene match: 5. The sequence was obtained from a man between 18 and 29 years old in good health. Sequenced material: memory CD4+ T cells sorted from blood. The subset is: CD45RA-negative fraction. The chain recombines TRBV5-1 with TRBJ2-7; 7 positions match TRBD2. CDR3 DNA sequence: TGCGCCAGTTCCTCGGGGGGCTACGAGCAGTACTTC. Translated, it gives CASSSGGYEQYF. Full variable domain (rest looked up from reference TRBV5-1 and TRBJ2-7): KAGVTQTPRYLIKTRGQQVTLSCSPISGHRSVSWYQQTPGQGLQFLFEYFSETQRNKGNFPGRFSGRQFSNSRSEMNVSTLELGDSALYLCASSSGGYEQYFGPGTRLTVT.